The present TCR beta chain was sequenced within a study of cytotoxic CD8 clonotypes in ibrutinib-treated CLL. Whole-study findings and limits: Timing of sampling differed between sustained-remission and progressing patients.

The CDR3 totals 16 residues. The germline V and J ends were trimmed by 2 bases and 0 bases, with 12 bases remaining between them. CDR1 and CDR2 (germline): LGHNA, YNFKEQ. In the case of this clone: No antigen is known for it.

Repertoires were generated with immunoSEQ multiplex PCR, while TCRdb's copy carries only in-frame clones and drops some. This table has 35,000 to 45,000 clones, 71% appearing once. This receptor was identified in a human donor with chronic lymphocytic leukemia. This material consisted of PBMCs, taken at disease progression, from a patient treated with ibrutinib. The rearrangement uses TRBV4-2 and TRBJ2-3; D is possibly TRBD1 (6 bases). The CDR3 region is CASSQLRQASTDTQYF. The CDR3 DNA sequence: TGTGCCAGCAGCCAACTCAGACAGGCTAGCACAGATACGCAGTATTTT.